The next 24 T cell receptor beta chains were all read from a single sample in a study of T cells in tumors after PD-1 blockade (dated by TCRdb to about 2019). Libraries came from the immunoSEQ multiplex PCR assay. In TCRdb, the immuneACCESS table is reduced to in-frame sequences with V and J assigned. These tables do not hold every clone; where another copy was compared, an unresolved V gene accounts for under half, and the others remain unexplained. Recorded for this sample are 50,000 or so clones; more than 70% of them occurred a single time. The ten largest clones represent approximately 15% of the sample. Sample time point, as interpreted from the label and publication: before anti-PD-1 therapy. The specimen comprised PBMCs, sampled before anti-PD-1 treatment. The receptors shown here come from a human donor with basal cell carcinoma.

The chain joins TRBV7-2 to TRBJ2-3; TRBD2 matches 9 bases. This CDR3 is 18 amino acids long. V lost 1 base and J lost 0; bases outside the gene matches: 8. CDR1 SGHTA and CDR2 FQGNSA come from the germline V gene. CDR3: CASSLGLAAPSSTDTQYF. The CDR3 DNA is TGTGCCAGCAGCTTAGGACTAGCGGCTCCTTCTAGCACAGATACGCAGTATTTT.

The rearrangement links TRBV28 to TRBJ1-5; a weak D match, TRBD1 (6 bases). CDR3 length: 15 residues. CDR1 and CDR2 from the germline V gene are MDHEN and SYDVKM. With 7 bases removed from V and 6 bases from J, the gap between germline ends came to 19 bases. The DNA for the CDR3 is TGTGCCAGCACCCTCTTTTTGGGGGGCAGTCAGCCCCAGCATTTT. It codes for CASTLFLGGSQPQHF. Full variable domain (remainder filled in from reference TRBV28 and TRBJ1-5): DVKVTQSSRYLVKRTGEKVFLECVQDMDHENMFWYRQDPGLGLRLIYFSYDVKMKEKGDIPEGYSVSREKKERFSLILESASTNQTSMYLCASTLFLGGSQPQHFGDGTRLSIL.

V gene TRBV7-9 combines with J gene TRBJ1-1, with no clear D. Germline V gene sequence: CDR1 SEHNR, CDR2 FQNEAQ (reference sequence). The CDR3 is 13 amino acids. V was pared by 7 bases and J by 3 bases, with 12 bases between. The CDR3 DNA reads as TGTGCCAGCACCTTCCGTGGGGACACTGAAGCTTTCTTT. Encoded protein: CASTFRGDTEAFF.

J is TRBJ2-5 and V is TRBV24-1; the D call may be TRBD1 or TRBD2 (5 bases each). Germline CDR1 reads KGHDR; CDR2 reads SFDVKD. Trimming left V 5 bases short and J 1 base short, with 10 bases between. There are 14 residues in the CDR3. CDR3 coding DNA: TGTGCCACCAGTGGGGGACCACTCCAAGAGACCCAGTACTTC. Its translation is CATSGGPLQETQYF.

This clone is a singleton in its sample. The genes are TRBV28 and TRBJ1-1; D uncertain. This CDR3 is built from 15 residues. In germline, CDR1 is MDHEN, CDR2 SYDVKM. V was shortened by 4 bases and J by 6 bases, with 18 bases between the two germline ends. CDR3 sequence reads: CASSSLDSLSAEAFF. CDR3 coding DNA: TGTGCCAGCAGTTCGTTAGATAGTTTATCGGCTGAAGCTTTCTTT.

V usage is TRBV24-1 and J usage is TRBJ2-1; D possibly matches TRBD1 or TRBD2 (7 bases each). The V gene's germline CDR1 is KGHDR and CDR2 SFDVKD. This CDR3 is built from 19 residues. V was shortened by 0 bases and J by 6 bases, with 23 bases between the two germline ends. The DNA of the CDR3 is TGTGCCACCAGTGATTTGCCCCCCTCCAGGGGGGGTGTGGGCAATGAGCAGTTCTTC. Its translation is CATSDLPPSRGGVGNEQFF.

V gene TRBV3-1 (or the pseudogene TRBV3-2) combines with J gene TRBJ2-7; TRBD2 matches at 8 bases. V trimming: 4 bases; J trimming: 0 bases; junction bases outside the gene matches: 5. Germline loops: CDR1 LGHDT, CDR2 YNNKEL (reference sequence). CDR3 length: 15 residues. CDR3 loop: CASSPRGLVSYEQYF. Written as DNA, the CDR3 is TGTGCCAGCAGCCCAAGGGGACTAGTCTCCTACGAGCAGTACTTC.

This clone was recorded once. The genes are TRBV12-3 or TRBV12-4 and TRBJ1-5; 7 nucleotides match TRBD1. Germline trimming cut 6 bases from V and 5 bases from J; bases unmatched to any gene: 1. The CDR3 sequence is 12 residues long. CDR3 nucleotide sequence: TGTGCCAGCAGCGGGACAGATCAGCCCCAGCATTTT. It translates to CASSGTDQPQHF.

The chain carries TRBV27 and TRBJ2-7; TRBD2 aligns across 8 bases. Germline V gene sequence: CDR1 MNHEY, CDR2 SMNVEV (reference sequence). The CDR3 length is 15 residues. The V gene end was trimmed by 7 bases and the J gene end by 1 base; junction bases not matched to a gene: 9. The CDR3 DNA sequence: TGTGCCAGCACTTCAGGGACTAGGGGATCCTACGAGCAGTACTTC. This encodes CASTSGTRGSYEQYF.

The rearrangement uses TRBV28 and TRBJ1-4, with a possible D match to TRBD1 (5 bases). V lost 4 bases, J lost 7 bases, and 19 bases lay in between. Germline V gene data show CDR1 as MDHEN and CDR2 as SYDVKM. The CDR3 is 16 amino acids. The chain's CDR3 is CASSSQGRGNPEKLFF. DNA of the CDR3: TGTGCCAGCAGTTCCCAGGGAAGGGGCAACCCTGAAAAACTGTTTTTT.

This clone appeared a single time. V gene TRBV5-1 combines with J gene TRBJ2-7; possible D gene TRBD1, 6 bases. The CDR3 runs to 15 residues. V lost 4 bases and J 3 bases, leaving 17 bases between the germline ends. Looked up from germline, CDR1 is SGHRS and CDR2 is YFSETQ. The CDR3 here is CASSLTGSGFYEQYF. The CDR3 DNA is TGCGCCAGCAGCCTAACAGGGTCAGGGTTCTACGAGCAGTACTTC.

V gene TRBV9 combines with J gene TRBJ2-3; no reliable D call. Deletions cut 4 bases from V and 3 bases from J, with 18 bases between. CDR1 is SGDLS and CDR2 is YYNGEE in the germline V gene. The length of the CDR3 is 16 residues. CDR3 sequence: CASSPSPWAGTDTQYF. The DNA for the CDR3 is TGTGCCAGCAGCCCCAGCCCCTGGGCAGGTACAGATACGCAGTATTTT.

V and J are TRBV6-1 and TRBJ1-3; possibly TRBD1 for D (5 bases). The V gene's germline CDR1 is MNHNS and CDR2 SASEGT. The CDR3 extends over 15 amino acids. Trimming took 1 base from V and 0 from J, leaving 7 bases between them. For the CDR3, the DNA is TGTGCCAGCAGTGAAGGGGGGTTCTCTGGAAACACCATATATTTT. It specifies CASSEGGFSGNTIYF.

CDR3 in amino acids: CSVLEEGEKLFF. As DNA, the CDR3 is TGCAGCGTCCTAGAGGAGGGGGAAAAACTGTTTTTT. The rearrangement links TRBV29-1 to TRBJ1-4; tentative D call: TRBD1 (5 bases). From germline, CDR1 is SQVTM and CDR2 ANQGSEA. The CDR3 is made up of 12 amino acids. V lost 6 bases, J lost 8 bases, and 13 bases lay in between.

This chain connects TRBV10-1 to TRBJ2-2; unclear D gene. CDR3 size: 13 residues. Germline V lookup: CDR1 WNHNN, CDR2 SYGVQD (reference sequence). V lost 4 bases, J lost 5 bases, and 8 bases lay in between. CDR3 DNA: TGCGCCAGCAGTGGGGTACTTACCGGGGAGCTGTTTTTT. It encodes CASSGVLTGELFF.

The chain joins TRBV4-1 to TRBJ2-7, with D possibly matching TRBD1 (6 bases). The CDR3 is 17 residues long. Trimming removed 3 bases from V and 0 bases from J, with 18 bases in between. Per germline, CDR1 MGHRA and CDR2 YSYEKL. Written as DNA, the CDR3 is TGCGCCAGCAGCCATCCCTTGACAGGTTCCAGCTCCTACGAGCAGTACTTC. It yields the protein CASSHPLTGSSSYEQYF.

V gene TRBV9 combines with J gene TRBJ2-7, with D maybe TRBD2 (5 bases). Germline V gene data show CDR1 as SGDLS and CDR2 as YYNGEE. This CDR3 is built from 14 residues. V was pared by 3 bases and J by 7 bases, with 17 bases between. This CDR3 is CASSARTNSGEQYF. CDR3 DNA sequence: TGTGCCAGCAGCGCCCGGACCAATTCGGGGGAGCAGTACTTC.

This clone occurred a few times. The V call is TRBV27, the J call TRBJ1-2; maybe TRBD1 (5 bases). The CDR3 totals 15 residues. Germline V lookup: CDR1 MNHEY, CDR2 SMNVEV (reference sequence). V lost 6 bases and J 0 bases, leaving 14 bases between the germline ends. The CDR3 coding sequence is TGTGCCAGCAGGTTAGACAGCAGTTCTAACTATGGCTACACCTTC. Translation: CASRLDSSSNYGYTF.

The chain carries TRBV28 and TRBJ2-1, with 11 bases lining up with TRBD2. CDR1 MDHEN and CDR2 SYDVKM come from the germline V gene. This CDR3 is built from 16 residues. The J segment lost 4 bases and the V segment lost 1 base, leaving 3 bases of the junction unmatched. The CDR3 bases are TGTGCCAGCAGTTTATCCTTAGCGGGGGGGTACAATGAGCAGTTCTTC. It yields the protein CASSLSLAGGYNEQFF.

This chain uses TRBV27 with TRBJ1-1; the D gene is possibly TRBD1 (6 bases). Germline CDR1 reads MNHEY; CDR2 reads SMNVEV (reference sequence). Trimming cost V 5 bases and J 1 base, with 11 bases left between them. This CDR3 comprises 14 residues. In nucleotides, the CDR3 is TGTGCCAGCAGTAACAGGGAAGGGAACACTGAAGCTTTCTTT. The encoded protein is CASSNREGNTEAFF.

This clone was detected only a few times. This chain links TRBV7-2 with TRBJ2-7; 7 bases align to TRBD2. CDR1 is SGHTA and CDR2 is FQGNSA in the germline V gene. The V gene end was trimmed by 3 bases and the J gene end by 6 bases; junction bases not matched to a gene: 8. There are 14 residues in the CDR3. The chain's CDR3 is CASSFGAGGGEQYF. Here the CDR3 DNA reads TGTGCCAGCAGCTTTGGAGCTGGGGGGGGCGAGCAGTACTTC.

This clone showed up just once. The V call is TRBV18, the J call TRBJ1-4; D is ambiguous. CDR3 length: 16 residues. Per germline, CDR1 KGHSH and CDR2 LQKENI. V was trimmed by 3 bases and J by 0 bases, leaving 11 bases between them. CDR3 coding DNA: TGTGCCAGCTCACCGCTAACCCTGACAACTAATGAAAAACTGTTTTTT. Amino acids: CASSPLTLTTNEKLFF.

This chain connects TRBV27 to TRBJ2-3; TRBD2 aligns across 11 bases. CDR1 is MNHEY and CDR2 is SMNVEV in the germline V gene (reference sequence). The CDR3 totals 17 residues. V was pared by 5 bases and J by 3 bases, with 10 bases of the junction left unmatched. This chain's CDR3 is CASSLLTSGGGTDTQYF. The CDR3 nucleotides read TGTGCCAGCAGTCTCCTAACTAGCGGGGGTGGAACAGATACGCAGTATTTT.

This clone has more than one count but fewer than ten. The CDR3 loop reads CASSLARDTGELFF. The CDR3, as DNA: TGTGCCAGCAGCTTGGCCAGGGACACCGGGGAGCTGTTTTTT. The rearrangement links TRBV5-4 to TRBJ2-2, with a weak D call TRBD1 (5 bases). Trimming pared 0 bases from V and 3 bases from J, leaving 6 bases between. CDR3 length: 14 residues. Germline loops: CDR1 SGHNT, CDR2 YYREEE (reference sequence). Full variable domain (outside the CDR3, taken from reference TRBV5-4 and TRBJ2-2): ETGVTQSPTHLIKTRGQQVTLRCSSQSGHNTVSWYQQALGQGPQFIFQYYREEENGRGNFPPRFSGLQFPNYSSELNVNALELDDSALYLCASSLARDTGELFFGEGSRLTVL.